This T cell receptor beta chain is drawn from a study of T cell repertoires in cytomegalovirus infection. The wider study: From public TCR beta signatures came an indication of both CMV infection and matching HLA type.

TCRdb re-called the reads with MiXCR, one entry per CDR3 protein. The repertoire holds more than 650,000 distinct CDR3 sequences, with about 40% as singletons. This clonotype was seen a few times. Its antigen is not identified. V lost 11 bases, J lost 0 bases, and 15 bases stayed unmatched. The CDR3 runs to 17 residues. Germline values: CDR1 MDHEN, CDR2 SYDVKM. The study's findings and limits: Cumulative frequency (of public TCR beta family members) identified carriers of CMV plus the relevant HLA. HLA-C-restricted TCR beta clonotypes specific for CMV led the ex vivo response.

This chain uses TRBV28 with TRBJ1-2, with 10 bases matching TRBD1. Material for sequencing was PBMCs. This receptor was identified in a human donor in good health (CMV status not recorded). Some clones in this sample may be carry-over from other donors' samples. The CDR3 coding sequence is TGTGCCGGGCAGACCACGGACAGGGGGACGACTAACTATGGCTACACCTTC. Its translation: CAGQTTDRGTTNYGYTF.